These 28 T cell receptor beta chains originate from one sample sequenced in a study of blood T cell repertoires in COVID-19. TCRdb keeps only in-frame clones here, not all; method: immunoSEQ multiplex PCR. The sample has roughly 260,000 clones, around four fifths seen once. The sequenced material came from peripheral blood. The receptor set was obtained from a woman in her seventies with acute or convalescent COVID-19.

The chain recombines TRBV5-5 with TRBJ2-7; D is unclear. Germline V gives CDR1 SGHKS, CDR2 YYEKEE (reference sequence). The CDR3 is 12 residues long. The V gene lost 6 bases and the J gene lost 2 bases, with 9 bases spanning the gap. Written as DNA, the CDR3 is TGTGCCAGCACGACACCTACCTACGAGCAGTACTTC. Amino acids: CASTTPTYEQYF.

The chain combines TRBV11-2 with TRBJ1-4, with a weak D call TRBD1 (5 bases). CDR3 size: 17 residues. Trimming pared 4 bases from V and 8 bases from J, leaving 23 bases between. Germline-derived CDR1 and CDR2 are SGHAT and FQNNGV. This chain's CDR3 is CASSSSTGTPMREKLFF. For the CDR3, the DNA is TGTGCCAGCAGCTCCTCAACAGGCACTCCGATGAGGGAAAAACTGTTTTTT.

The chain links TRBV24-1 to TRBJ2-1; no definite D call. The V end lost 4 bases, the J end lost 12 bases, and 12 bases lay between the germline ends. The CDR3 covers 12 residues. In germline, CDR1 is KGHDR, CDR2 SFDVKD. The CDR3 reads CATSDQTTVQFF. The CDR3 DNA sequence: TGTGCCACCAGTGACCAAACAACAGTGCAGTTCTTC.

The CDR3 sequence: CASSEIQGSSGYTF. As DNA, the CDR3 is TGTGCCAGCAGTGAAATACAGGGATCTAGTGGCTACACCTTC. This chain uses TRBV6-1 with TRBJ1-2, with a possible D match to TRBD1 (6 bases). Per germline, CDR1 MNHNS and CDR2 SASEGT. The ends were cut back, 2 bases at V and 7 bases at J, with 14 bases in the middle. The CDR3 covers 14 residues.

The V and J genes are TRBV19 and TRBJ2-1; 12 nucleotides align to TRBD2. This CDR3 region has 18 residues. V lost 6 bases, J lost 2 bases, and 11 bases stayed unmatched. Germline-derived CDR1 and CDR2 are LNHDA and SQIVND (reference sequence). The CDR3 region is CASSRWGLAGDAYNEQFF. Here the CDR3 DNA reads TGTGCCAGTAGCCGATGGGGACTAGCGGGCGACGCCTACAATGAGCAGTTCTTC.

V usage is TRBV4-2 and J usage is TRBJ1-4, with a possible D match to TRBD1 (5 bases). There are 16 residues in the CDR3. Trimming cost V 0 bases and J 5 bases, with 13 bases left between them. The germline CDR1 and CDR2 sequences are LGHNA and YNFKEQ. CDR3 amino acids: CASSQDLTGWNEKLFF. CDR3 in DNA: TGTGCCAGCAGCCAAGATCTCACAGGTTGGAATGAAAAACTGTTTTTT.

CDR3 amino acids: CASSWDSKNIQYF. The CDR3 DNA follows: TGTGCCAGCAGCTGGGACAGCAAAAACATTCAGTACTTC. The rearrangement joins TRBV7-2 to TRBJ2-4; 7 bases are a match to TRBD1. In germline, CDR1 is SGHTA, CDR2 FQGNSA. V dropped 4 bases and J dropped 3; count of bases not matched to a gene: 0. The CDR3 spans 13 residues.

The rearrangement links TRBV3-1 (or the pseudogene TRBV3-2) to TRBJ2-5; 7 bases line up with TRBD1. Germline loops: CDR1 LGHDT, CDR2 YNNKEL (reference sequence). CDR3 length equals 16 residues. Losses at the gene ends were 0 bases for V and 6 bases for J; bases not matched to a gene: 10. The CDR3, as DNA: TGTGCCAGCAGCCAAGAGGGTTACAGGGGCTGGAAGACCCAGTACTTC. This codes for CASSQEGYRGWKTQYF.

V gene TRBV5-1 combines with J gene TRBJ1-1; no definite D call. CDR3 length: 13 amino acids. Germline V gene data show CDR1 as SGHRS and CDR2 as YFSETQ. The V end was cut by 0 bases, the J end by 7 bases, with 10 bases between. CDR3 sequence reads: CASSLDRVREAFF. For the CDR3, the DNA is TGCGCCAGCAGCTTGGATCGGGTTCGTGAAGCTTTCTTT.

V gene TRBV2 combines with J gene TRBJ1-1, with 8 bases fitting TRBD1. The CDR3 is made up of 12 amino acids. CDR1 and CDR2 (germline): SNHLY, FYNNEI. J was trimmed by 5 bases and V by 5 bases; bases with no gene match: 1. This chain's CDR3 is CASSNRGTEAFF. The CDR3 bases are TGTGCCAGCAGTAACAGGGGGACTGAAGCTTTCTTT.

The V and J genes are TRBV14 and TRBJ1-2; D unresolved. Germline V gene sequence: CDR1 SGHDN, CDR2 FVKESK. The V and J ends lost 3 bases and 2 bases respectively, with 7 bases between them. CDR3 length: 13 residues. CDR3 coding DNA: TGTGCCAGCAGCCATGTACAGAACTATGGCTACACCTTC. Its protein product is CASSHVQNYGYTF.

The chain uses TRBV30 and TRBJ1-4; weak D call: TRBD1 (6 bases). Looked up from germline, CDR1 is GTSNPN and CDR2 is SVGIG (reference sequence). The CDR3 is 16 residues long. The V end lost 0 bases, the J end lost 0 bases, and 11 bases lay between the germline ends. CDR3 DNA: TGTGCCTGGAGTGTTAATCACAGGGCAACTAATGAAAAACTGTTTTTT. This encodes CAWSVNHRATNEKLFF.

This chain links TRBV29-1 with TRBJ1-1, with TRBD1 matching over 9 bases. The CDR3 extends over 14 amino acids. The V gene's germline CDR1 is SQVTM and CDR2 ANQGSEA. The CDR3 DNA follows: TGCAGTACGGGACAGGGAACGGTATGGACTGAAGCTTTCTTT. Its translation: CSTGQGTVWTEAFF.

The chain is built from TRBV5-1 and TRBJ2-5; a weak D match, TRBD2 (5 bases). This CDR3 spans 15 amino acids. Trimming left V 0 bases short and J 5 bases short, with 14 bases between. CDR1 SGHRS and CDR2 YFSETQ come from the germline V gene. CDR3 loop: CASSLEGLNRETQYF. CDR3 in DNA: TGCGCCAGCAGCTTGGAAGGACTCAACCGGGAGACCCAGTACTTC.

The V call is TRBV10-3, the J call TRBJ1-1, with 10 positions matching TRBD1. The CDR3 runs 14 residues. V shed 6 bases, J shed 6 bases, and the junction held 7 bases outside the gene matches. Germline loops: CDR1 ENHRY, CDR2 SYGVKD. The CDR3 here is CAISPGQGTPEAFF. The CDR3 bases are TGTGCCATCAGCCCGGGACAGGGGACCCCTGAAGCTTTCTTT.

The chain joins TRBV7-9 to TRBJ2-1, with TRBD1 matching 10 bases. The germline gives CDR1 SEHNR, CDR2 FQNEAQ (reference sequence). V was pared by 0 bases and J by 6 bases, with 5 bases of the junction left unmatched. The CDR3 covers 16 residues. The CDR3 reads CASSLAWGQGLNEQFF. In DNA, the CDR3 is TGTGCCAGCAGCTTAGCGTGGGGACAGGGGCTCAATGAGCAGTTCTTC. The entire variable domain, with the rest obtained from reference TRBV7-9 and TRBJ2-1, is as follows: DTGVSQNPRHKITKRGQNVTFRCDPISEHNRLYWYRQTLGQGPEFLTYFQNEAQLEKSRLLSDRFSAERPKGSFSTLEIQRTEQGDSAMYLCASSLAWGQGLNEQFFGPGTRLTVL.

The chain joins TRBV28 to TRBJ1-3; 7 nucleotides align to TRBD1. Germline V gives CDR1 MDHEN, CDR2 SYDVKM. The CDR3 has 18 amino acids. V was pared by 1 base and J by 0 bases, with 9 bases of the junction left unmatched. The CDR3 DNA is TGTGCCAGCAGTTTATCCCCGGGGACAGCTTTCTCTGGAAACACCATATATTTT. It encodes CASSLSPGTAFSGNTIYF.

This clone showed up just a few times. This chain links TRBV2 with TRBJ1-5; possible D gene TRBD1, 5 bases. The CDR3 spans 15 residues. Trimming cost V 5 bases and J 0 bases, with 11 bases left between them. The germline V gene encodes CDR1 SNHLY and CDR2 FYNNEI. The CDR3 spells CASSPNRYSNQPQHF. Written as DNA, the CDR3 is TGTGCCAGCAGTCCAAACAGGTATAGCAATCAGCCCCAGCATTTT.

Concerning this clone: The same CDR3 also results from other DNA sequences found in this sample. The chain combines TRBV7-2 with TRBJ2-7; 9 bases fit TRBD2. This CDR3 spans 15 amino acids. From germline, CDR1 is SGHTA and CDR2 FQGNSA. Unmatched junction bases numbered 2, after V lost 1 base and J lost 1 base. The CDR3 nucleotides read TGTGCCAGCAGCTTAGACACTAGCGGGTCCTACGAGCAGTACTTC. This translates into CASSLDTSGSYEQYF.

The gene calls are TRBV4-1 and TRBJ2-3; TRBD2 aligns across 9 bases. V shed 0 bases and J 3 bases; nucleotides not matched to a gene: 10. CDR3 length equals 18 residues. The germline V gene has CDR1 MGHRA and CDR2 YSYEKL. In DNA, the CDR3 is TGCGCCAGCAGCCAAGATCCCGAGAGCGGGGGGCGGACAGATACGCAGTATTTT. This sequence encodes CASSQDPESGGRTDTQYF.

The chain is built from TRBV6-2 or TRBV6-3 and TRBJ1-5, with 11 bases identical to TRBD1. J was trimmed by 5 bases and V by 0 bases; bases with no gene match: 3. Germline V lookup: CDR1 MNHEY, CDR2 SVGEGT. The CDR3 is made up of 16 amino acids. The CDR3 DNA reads TGTGCCAGCAGTTACTCCAGGACAGGGGGCGATCAGCCCCAGCATTTT. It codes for CASSYSRTGGDQPQHF.

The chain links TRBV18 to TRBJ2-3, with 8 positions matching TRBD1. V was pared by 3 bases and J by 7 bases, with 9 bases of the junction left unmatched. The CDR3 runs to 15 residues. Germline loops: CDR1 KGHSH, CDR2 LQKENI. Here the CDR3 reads CASSPLGTGFNTQYF. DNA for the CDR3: TGTGCCAGCTCACCGCTCGGGACAGGTTTTAATACGCAGTATTTT.

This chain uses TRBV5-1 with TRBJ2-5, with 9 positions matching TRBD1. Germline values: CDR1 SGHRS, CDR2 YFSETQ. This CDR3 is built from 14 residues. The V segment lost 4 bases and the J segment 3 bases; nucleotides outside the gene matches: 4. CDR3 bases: TGCGCCAGCAGCAAGGGACAGGGAAAAGAGACCCAGTACTTC. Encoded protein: CASSKGQGKETQYF.

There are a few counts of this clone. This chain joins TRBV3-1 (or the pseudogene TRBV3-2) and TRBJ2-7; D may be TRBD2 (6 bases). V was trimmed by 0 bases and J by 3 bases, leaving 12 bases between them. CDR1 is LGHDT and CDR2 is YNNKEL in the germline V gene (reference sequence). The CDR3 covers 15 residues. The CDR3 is CASSQDLGSGYEQYF. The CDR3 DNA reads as TGTGCCAGCAGCCAAGATCTAGGTAGCGGCTACGAGCAGTACTTC.

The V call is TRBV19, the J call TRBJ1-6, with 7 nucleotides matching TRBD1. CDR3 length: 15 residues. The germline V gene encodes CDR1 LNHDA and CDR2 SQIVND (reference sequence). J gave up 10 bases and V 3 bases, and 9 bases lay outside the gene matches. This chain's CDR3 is CASSMVETGSSPLHF. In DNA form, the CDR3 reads TGTGCCAGTAGTATGGTTGAGACAGGGTCGTCACCCCTCCACTTT.

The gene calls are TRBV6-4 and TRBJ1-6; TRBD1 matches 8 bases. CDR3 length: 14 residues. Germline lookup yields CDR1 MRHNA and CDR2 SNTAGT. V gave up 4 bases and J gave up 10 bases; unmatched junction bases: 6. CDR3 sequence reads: CASSARTGQSPLHF. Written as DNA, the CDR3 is TGTGCCAGCAGTGCCCGGACAGGGCAGTCACCCCTCCACTTT.

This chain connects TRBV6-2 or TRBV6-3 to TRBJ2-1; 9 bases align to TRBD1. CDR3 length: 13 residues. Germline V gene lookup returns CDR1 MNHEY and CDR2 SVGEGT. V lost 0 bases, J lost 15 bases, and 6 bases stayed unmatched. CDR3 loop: CASSYSKGGQGFF. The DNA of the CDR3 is TGTGCCAGCAGTTACTCGAAGGGGGGACAGGGGTTCTTC.

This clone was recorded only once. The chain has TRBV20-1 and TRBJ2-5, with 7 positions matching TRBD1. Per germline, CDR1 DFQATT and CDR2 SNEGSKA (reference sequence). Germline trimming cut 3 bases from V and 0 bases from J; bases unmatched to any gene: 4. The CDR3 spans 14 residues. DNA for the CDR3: TGCAGTGCTAGTCACAGGGGACACCAAGAGACCCAGTACTTC. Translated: CSASHRGHQETQYF.